The source of this TCR beta chain is a study of vaccination and CD4 T cells after COVID-19. Findings and caveats of the study: Of the reactive clones in convalescent patients, a median about 86% showed up only post-vaccination.

V was clipped by 1 base and J by 7 bases, with 20 bases between them. This CDR3 spans 17 amino acids. The germline CDR1 and CDR2 sequences are DFQATT and SNEGSKA (reference sequence). Regarding treatment: approximately 9-day PBMC culture with coronavirus spike peptide pools or control peptides (ViraFEST assay). CD4+ T cells of the unexposed donor were collected before the COVID-19 pandemic (2011-2018). Expanded clonotypes were found by TCR sequencing after peptide-pool stimulation (ViraFEST). Where cells permitted, unexposed-donor CD4+ T cells were probed with SARS-CoV-2 S/N and four cold-coronavirus spikes. Cultured CD4+ T cell DNA underwent sequencing with the Oncomine TCR Beta short-read assay. One entry per CDR3 protein results from TCRdb running MiXCR on the PCR reads. The table shows about 7,000 distinct CDR3 sequences, with around 46% occurring only once. This clonotype was observed a few times. The antigen remains unidentified.

J is TRBJ1-6 and V is TRBV20-1; tentatively, D is TRBD1 (5 bases). This clonotype originated in a human donor in good health. The sequenced material came from CD4+ T cells from blood, cultured in vitro. The CDR3 loop is CSARVPSAGTSNSPLHF. CDR3 sequence (DNA): TGCAGTGCTAGAGTCCCGTCCGCAGGGACGTCAAATTCACCCCTCCACTTT.